Below, one TCR beta chain is given with its context. TCRdb's table, derived via immunoSEQ multiplex PCR, lists solely in-frame clones and lacks some. The top ten hold approximately 4% of the sample, which has approximately 54,000 clones, 85% to 90% seen once. The sample is drawn from a study of blood T cell repertoires in COVID-19. The germline V gene encodes CDR1 MGHRA and CDR2 YSYEKL. The CDR3 has 17 amino acids. V dropped 0 bases and J dropped 4; count of bases not matched to a gene: 12. This chain links TRBV4-1 with TRBJ2-7, with 7 positions matching TRBD1. This sequence was found in a man aged 50 or older with acute or convalescent COVID-19. Sequences were obtained from peripheral blood. CDR3 protein: CASSQDLRTGKVYEQYF. The CDR3 coding sequence is TGCGCCAGCAGCCAAGATCTGAGGACAGGCAAAGTATACGAGCAGTACTTC.